A selection of T cell receptor beta chains follows, all from one sample in a study of blood T cell repertoires in COVID-19. Here immunoSEQ multiplex PCR was the method, and the copy in TCRdb shows in-frame clones only, minus some. The repertoire includes about 110,000 clones, around 84% of them detected once, and approximately 1.5% sits in the top ten. Sequenced input: peripheral blood. The receptors stem from a man aged 35 to 55 with acute or convalescent COVID-19. Each CDR3 is given with its conserved first and last residue. A D gene is named only where the DNA matches it firmly.

cdr3_length | j_call | d_call | v_call | cdr3_aa
16 | TRBJ2-5 | TRBD2 | TRBV7-2 | CASSLVAAGGLETQYF
17 | TRBJ2-4 | TRBD1 | TRBV24-1 | CATSESRQGLAKNIQYF
17 | TRBJ2-5 | TRBD2 | TRBV11-2 | CASSLERSGLARETQYF
18 | TRBJ2-3 | TRBD2 | TRBV9 | CASSVRGLAGVLTDTQYF
16 | TRBJ1-1 | TRBD1 | TRBV19 | CASSAWTGGMNTEAFF
15 | TRBJ2-1 | TRBD2 | TRBV2 | CASSEKAGARNEQFF
16 | TRBJ1-3 | NA | TRBV4-3 | CASSQEKFSSGNTIYF
12 | TRBJ2-1 | NA | TRBV4-3 | CASSPQGNEQFF
16 | TRBJ2-2 | TRBD1 | TRBV2 | CASSPWTGSNTGELFF
14 | TRBJ1-6 | TRBD1 | TRBV18 | CASSPDRVNSPLHF
16 | TRBJ2-1 | NA | TRBV19 | CASSTSTALSYNEQFF
14 | TRBJ1-3 | NA | TRBV7-9 | CASSPRSSGNTIYF
15 | TRBJ1-2 | TRBD1 | TRBV9 | CASSVQGAPNYGYTF
15 | TRBJ2-1 | TRBD1 | TRBV19 | CASSQGQNSYNEQFF
15 | TRBJ2-7 | TRBD1 | TRBV28 | CASSQTGLRITGQYF
13 | TRBJ2-3 | NA | TRBV4-2 | CASSHTSTDTQYF
15 | TRBJ2-3 | TRBD1 | TRBV11-2 | CASSLGDRSTDTQYF
13 | TRBJ2-3 | NA | TRBV6-5 | CASSYSRIDTQYF
15 | TRBJ1-2 | NA | TRBV9 | CASSGGRGGKYGYTF
15 | TRBJ1-3 | NA | TRBV6-6 | CACHNIPSSGNTIYF
14 | TRBJ2-3 | NA | TRBV6-5 | CASRGFTSTDTQYF
15 | TRBJ1-4 | NA | TRBV5-1 | CASSLGGGRGEKLFF
15 | TRBJ2-2 | NA | TRBV7-2 | CASSLVGHLTGELFF
15 | TRBJ2-1 | NA | TRBV9 | CASSVVAGSYNEQFF
14 | TRBJ1-1 | NA | TRBV5-6 | CASSKGHLNTEAFF
16 | TRBJ2-3 | NA | TRBV20-1 | CSASTRTGGHTDTQYF
20 | TRBJ1-3 | NA | TRBV21-1 | CASSKEGPISGTGGRNTIYF
14 | TRBJ1-1 | NA | TRBV14 | CASSPQALNTEAFF
14 | TRBJ1-4 | TRBD1 | TRBV10-2 | CASNSGQTNEKLFF
15 | TRBJ1-1 | NA | TRBV27 | CASNPTGWRKTEAFF
16 | TRBJ2-1 | TRBD1 | TRBV7-8 | CASSAVRDRVYNEQFF
16 | TRBJ2-1 | TRBD2 | TRBV19 | CASSMGLALRFNEQFF
15 | TRBJ2-7 | TRBD2 | TRBV11-2 | CASSLGAGGWYEQYF
14 | TRBJ2-7 | TRBD2 | TRBV4-1 | CASSHRGGLYEQYF
15 | TRBJ2-1 | TRBD1 | TRBV28 | CASSSSGTGRHEQFF
15 | TRBJ1-5 | NA | TRBV19 | CASSMGGFSNQPQHF
16 | TRBJ2-1 | NA | TRBV5-5 | CASSPFSGHSYNEQFF
14 | TRBJ1-3 | NA | TRBV7-2 | CASSLRGTGNTIYF
16 | TRBJ2-7 | NA | TRBV10-3 | CAISDPLGQGGYEQYF
14 | TRBJ1-4 | TRBD1 | TRBV9 | CASSVRDRAEKLFF